These 27 T cell receptor beta chains were sequenced from one sample in a study of cytomegalovirus exposure and HLA in healthy donors. TCRdb's copy holds only in-frame clones and misses some; the assay was immunoSEQ multiplex PCR. The sample has 250,000 to 400,000 clones; around 90% are singletons. Sequenced material: PBMCs. The receptor source for this set is a woman in her 30s in good health and CMV-seropositive.

This clone has only one observation. This sequence joins TRBV9 and TRBJ1-2; D remains unclear. V was cut by 3 bases and J by 7 bases, with 7 bases left in between. CDR3 length: 11 residues. Germline V gene sequence: CDR1 SGDLS, CDR2 YYNGEE. CDR3 bases: TGTGCCAGCAGCGGATCGGGTGGCTACACCTTC. Translated, it gives CASSGSGGYTF.

This clone has a handful of counts. The rearrangement joins TRBV18 to TRBJ2-7; 9 bases are a match to TRBD1. V was pared by 4 bases and J by 5 bases, with 6 bases of the junction left unmatched. Germline V CDR1 and CDR2: KGHSH, LQKENI. The CDR3 has 14 residues. CDR3 sequence: CASSLGQGLNEQYF. CDR3 nucleotides: TGTGCCAGCTCACTCGGACAGGGGCTCAACGAGCAGTACTTC.

V and J are TRBV5-6 and TRBJ1-1, with D perhaps TRBD1 (6 bases). This CDR3 is built from 13 residues. Trimming stripped 4 bases from V and 4 bases from J, with 11 bases between. The germline V gene encodes CDR1 SGHDT and CDR2 YYEEEE. The CDR3 DNA sequence: TGTGCCAGCAGCCTTACAGGGCCCACTGAAGCTTTCTTT. Translation: CASSLTGPTEAFF. The full variable domain, in which reference TRBV5-6 and TRBJ1-1 provide the parts outside the CDR3, is DAGVTQSPTHLIKTRGQQVTLRCSPKSGHDTVSWYQQALGQGPQFIFQYYEEEERQRGNFPDRFSGHQFPNYSSELNVNALLLGDSALYLCASSLTGPTEAFFGQGTRLTVV.

This rearrangement joins TRBV6-1 to TRBJ1-2; 10 bases fit TRBD1. The CDR3 spans 15 residues. Looked up from germline, CDR1 is MNHNS and CDR2 is SASEGT. V shed 10 bases and J 7 bases; nucleotides not matched to a gene: 15. CDR3 coding DNA: TGTGCCATCGACCCGGACAGGGGGGTTCGACGTGGCTACACCTTC. It encodes CAIDPDRGVRRGYTF.

This clone was seen a handful of times. CDR3 amino acids: CASSDPGYNQPQHF. CDR3 bases: TGTGCCAGCAGCGACCCGGGATACAATCAGCCCCAGCATTTT. The chain uses TRBV6-1 and TRBJ1-5; D gene unclear. Trimming stripped 6 bases from V and 3 bases from J, with 12 bases between. The germline V gene encodes CDR1 MNHNS and CDR2 SASEGT. The CDR3 extends over 14 amino acids.

This chain connects TRBV6-1 to TRBJ1-1, with a possible D match to TRBD1 (5 bases). Per germline, CDR1 MNHNS and CDR2 SASEGT. The CDR3 covers 14 residues. The germline V and J ends were trimmed by 3 bases and 1 base, with 9 bases remaining between them. Here the CDR3 reads CASSDWDRNTEAFF. In DNA form, the CDR3 reads TGTGCCAGCAGTGATTGGGACCGGAACACTGAAGCTTTCTTT.

This clone came up once. The chain has TRBV5-1 and TRBJ2-7, with 11 bases lining up with TRBD1. The CDR3 is 15 residues long. V shed 0 bases, J shed 3 bases, and the junction held 2 bases outside the gene matches. Germline CDR1 SGHRS, CDR2 YFSETQ. The CDR3 nucleotides read TGCGCCAGCAGCTTGGATGGGACAGGGGGCTACGAGCAGTACTTC. Translation: CASSLDGTGGYEQYF. Looking up the rest from reference TRBV5-1 and TRBJ2-7 gives the full variable domain: KAGVTQTPRYLIKTRGQQVTLSCSPISGHRSVSWYQQTPGQGLQFLFEYFSETQRNKGNFPGRFSGRQFSNSRSEMNVSTLELGDSALYLCASSLDGTGGYEQYFGPGTRLTVT.

The genes are TRBV5-1 and TRBJ1-5; weak D call: TRBD1 (5 bases). Looked up from germline, CDR1 is SGHRS and CDR2 is YFSETQ. V lost 4 bases to trimming and J lost 3 bases, with 11 bases between them. This CDR3 spans 14 amino acids. CDR3 amino acids: CASSQDMFNQPQHF. CDR3 sequence (DNA): TGCGCCAGCAGCCAGGACATGTTCAATCAGCCCCAGCATTTT. Variable domain in full (rest from reference TRBV5-1 and TRBJ1-5): KAGVTQTPRYLIKTRGQQVTLSCSPISGHRSVSWYQQTPGQGLQFLFEYFSETQRNKGNFPGRFSGRQFSNSRSEMNVSTLELGDSALYLCASSQDMFNQPQHFGDGTRLSIL.

The CDR3 loop is CASSLGGTALQETQYF. The CDR3 bases are TGTGCCAGCAGCTTGGGTGGGACAGCCCTCCAAGAGACCCAGTACTTC. This chain uses TRBV5-6 with TRBJ2-5; TRBD1 matches at 7 bases. There are 16 residues in the CDR3. Trimming at V came to 0 bases and at J to 1 base, leaving 6 bases not matched to a gene. CDR1 SGHDT and CDR2 YYEEEE come from the germline V gene.

V and J are TRBV19 and TRBJ2-3, with TRBD2 matching over 16 bases. Trimming at V came to 3 bases and at J to 6 bases, leaving 0 bases not matched to a gene. The CDR3 has 15 amino acids. Per germline, CDR1 LNHDA and CDR2 SQIVND (reference sequence). CDR3 amino acids: CASSMGLAGGDTQYF. Here the CDR3 DNA reads TGTGCCAGTAGTATGGGACTAGCGGGAGGGGATACGCAGTATTTT.

The chain joins TRBV27 to TRBJ1-3; D perhaps matches TRBD1 (6 bases). Germline assignment: CDR1 MNHEY and CDR2 SMNVEV (reference sequence). V was shortened by 5 bases and J by 4 bases, with 18 bases between the two germline ends. The CDR3 is 16 residues long. The CDR3 sequence is CASSPKTGSLGNTIYF. CDR3 DNA: TGTGCCAGCAGTCCGAAGACAGGTTCACTGGGAAACACCATATATTTT.

The V and J genes are TRBV5-4 and TRBJ2-7, with D hard to call. V lost 2 bases and J lost 2, with 8 bases in between. This CDR3 has 13 amino acids. Germline V gene data show CDR1 as SGHNT and CDR2 as YYREEE (reference sequence). Written as DNA, the CDR3 is TGTGCCAGCAGCTTCTCCCCCCCCTACGAGCAGTACTTC. It translates to CASSFSPPYEQYF.

J is TRBJ2-1 and V is TRBV28, with D uncertain. The V gene's germline CDR1 is MDHEN and CDR2 SYDVKM. This CDR3 is 10 amino acids long. This CDR3 is CASANNEQFF. CDR3 bases: TGTGCTTCGGCAAACAATGAGCAGTTCTTC.

V and J are TRBV9 and TRBJ2-1; no reliable D call. The CDR3 covers 17 residues. The germline V gene encodes CDR1 SGDLS and CDR2 YYNGEE. Trimming took off 1 base at V and 5 bases at J, with 19 bases between the two ends. CDR3 sequence: CASSVSPSRNNHNEQFF. The CDR3 nucleotides are TGTGCCAGCAGCGTATCCCCTTCTCGGAACAACCACAATGAGCAGTTCTTC.

There are a few counts of this clone. The chain uses TRBV2 and TRBJ1-2; 7 nucleotides line up with TRBD1. Germline V CDR1 and CDR2: SNHLY, FYNNEI. The ends lost 8 bases at V and 6 bases at J; junction bases unmatched: 9. The CDR3 totals 13 residues. The CDR3 bases are TGTGCCAGCTCGAGGGGGCGTGTGGATGGCTACACCTTC. It encodes CASSRGRVDGYTF. The full variable domain, rest sourced from reference TRBV2 and TRBJ1-2, is EPEVTQTPSHQVTQMGQEVILRCVPISNHLYFYWYRQILGQKVEFLVSFYNNEISEKSEIFDDQFSVERPDGSNFTLKIRSTKLEDSAMYFCASSRGRVDGYTFGSGTRLTVV.

The chain uses TRBV27 and TRBJ1-2; the D gene is possibly TRBD1 (5 bases). The CDR3 is 14 residues long. With 0 bases removed from V and 3 bases from J, the gap between germline ends came to 8 bases. Germline CDR1 is MNHEY and CDR2 is SMNVEV (reference sequence). DNA for the CDR3: TGTGCCAGCAGTTTATCAGGGGAGGACTATGGCTACACCTTC. It encodes CASSLSGEDYGYTF.

V is TRBV4-3 and J is TRBJ2-2; 11 positions match TRBD2. The CDR3 runs to 14 residues. Per germline, CDR1 LGHNA and CDR2 YSLEER. The J segment lost 4 bases and the V segment lost 6 bases, leaving 1 base of the junction unmatched. The CDR3 spells CASRLAGATGELFF. CDR3 nucleotides: TGCGCCAGCAGACTAGCGGGGGCCACCGGGGAGCTGTTTTTT.

The V and J genes are TRBV27 and TRBJ1-2; perhaps TRBD1 as D (6 bases). The CDR3 spans 12 residues. Between the trimmed V and J ends, which lost 5 bases and 5 bases, there was a span of 9 bases. The germline CDR1 and CDR2 sequences are MNHEY and SMNVEV (reference sequence). In DNA form, the CDR3 reads TGTGCCAGCAGTCTGAGGGGGTATGGCTACACCTTC. Protein sequence: CASSLRGYGYTF.

The gene calls are TRBV14 and TRBJ2-5; 9 bases are a match to TRBD2. J was trimmed by 7 bases and V by 2 bases; bases with no gene match: 8. This CDR3 contains 15 residues. CDR1 is SGHDN, CDR2 FVKESK, per germline. The CDR3 is CASSQQRGEFGTQYF. CDR3 DNA: TGTGCCAGCAGCCAACAGCGGGGGGAATTCGGGACCCAGTACTTC.

The rearrangement uses TRBV9 and TRBJ2-7; TRBD2 aligns across 13 bases. The CDR3 spans 16 residues. Trimming took 4 bases from V and 1 from J; bases not matched to a gene: 5. The germline gives CDR1 SGDLS, CDR2 YYNGEE. The CDR3 DNA follows: TGTGCCAGCAGCCCGAGGGGACTAGCGGGATCCTACGAGCAGTACTTC. Translating gives CASSPRGLAGSYEQYF. The whole variable domain, remainder taken from reference TRBV9 and TRBJ2-7, is DSGVTQTPKHLITATGQRVTLRCSPRSGDLSVYWYQQSLDQGLQFLIQYYNGEERAKGNILERFSAQQFPDLHSELNLSSLELGDSALYFCASSPRGLAGSYEQYFGPGTRLTVT.

The CDR3 loop reads CASSETQGSGELFF. The CDR3 DNA reads TGTGCCAGCAGTGAAACACAGGGATCCGGGGAGCTGTTTTTT. This sequence joins TRBV6-1 and TRBJ2-2, with a possible D match to TRBD1 (6 bases). The CDR3 has 14 residues. The ends were cut back, 2 bases at V and 6 bases at J, with 10 bases in the middle. The germline V gene encodes CDR1 MNHNS and CDR2 SASEGT.

V usage is TRBV29-1 and J usage is TRBJ2-6; D is possibly TRBD1 (5 bases). The CDR3 is 13 amino acids. Germline loops: CDR1 SQVTM, CDR2 ANQGSEA. V gave up 3 bases and J gave up 2 bases, with 5 bases separating them. The CDR3 here is CSVEGPGANVLTF. CDR3 coding DNA: TGCAGCGTTGAGGGGCCTGGGGCCAACGTCCTGACTTTC.

V gene TRBV28 combines with J gene TRBJ2-7, with D possibly matching TRBD1 (6 bases). CDR3 size: 16 residues. The germline CDR1 and CDR2 sequences are MDHEN and SYDVKM. The V gene lost 6 bases and the J gene lost 6 bases, with 24 bases spanning the gap. The CDR3 DNA sequence: TGTGCCAGCAGGGGACATACGGTGGCGCGAGAAGGCGAGCAGTACTTC. As protein: CASRGHTVAREGEQYF. The whole variable domain, filled in from reference TRBV28 and TRBJ2-7, reads DVKVTQSSRYLVKRTGEKVFLECVQDMDHENMFWYRQDPGLGLRLIYFSYDVKMKEKGDIPEGYSVSREKKERFSLILESASTNQTSMYLCASRGHTVAREGEQYFGPGTRLTVT.

The genes are TRBV6-5 and TRBJ2-1; 9 bases match TRBD2. V was clipped by 2 bases and J by 7 bases; unmatched bases: 6. Per the germline V gene, CDR1 is MNHEY and CDR2 is SVGAGI. CDR3 length: 15 amino acids. The CDR3 DNA follows: TGTGCCAGCAGTTACGGACTAGCGCCACGAAATGAGCAGTTCTTC. It yields the protein CASSYGLAPRNEQFF.

The chain has TRBV27 and TRBJ1-5; 7 positions agree with TRBD1. The trim removed 5 bases at V and 2 bases at J, leaving 6 bases unmatched. The length of the CDR3 is 15 residues. CDR1 is MNHEY, CDR2 SMNVEV, per germline (reference sequence). DNA of the CDR3: TGTGCCAGCAGTCCTGACAGGGTGGGCAATCAGCCCCAGCATTTT. It specifies CASSPDRVGNQPQHF.

This clone appeared a single time. The rearrangement links TRBV4-1 to TRBJ1-4; 10 bases match TRBD1. Germline V gives CDR1 MGHRA, CDR2 YSYEKL. The ends lost 2 bases at V and 10 bases at J; junction bases unmatched: 10. CDR3 length: 16 residues. CDR3 bases: TGCGCCAGCAGCCAATTCCGTACCGGACAGGGGGGAAAACTGTTTTTT. This sequence encodes CASSQFRTGQGGKLFF.

The chain carries TRBV9 and TRBJ2-1, with 11 bases identical to TRBD1. Germline V gene sequence: CDR1 SGDLS, CDR2 YYNGEE. This CDR3 spans 17 amino acids. Losses at the gene ends were 0 bases for V and 6 bases for J; bases not matched to a gene: 8. The CDR3 nucleotides are TGTGCCAGCAGCGTAGAGCCCACCGGGACAGGGGGCAATGAGCAGTTCTTC. The encoded protein is CASSVEPTGTGGNEQFF.